Listed below are T cell receptor beta chains from one sample, sequenced in a study of identical twins. TCRdb analysed the 5' RACE reads with MiXCR anew, one entry per CDR3 protein. The sample has approximately 240,000 distinct CDR3 sequences; about an eighth are singletons. The sequenced sample was memory (CD45RO+) T cells sorted from blood. The receptors were gathered from a woman between 18 and 30 years old in good health. Both conserved end residues are part of each CDR3. A D gene is named only where the DNA matches it firmly. Size is omitted from some rows. Given values are once, few, many or a class for expanded clones.

>NA|TRBV9|few|TRBJ2-7
TGTGCCAGCAGCGCAGGTGGGGCAGGTGCCTACGAGCAGTACTTC
CASSAGGAGAYEQYF
>TRBD2|TRBV11-2|NA|TRBJ2-1
TGTGCCAGCAGCCCGACTAGCTACGAGCAGTTCTTC
CASSPTSYEQFF
>TRBD1|TRBV20-1|many|TRBJ1-5
TGCAGTGCTACAGGGGGGGACCAGCCCCAGCATTTT
CSATGGDQPQHF
>NA|TRBV20-1|many|TRBJ1-5
TGCAGTGCGTTCTGGCAGGGAGATCAGCCCCAGCATTTT
CSAFWQGDQPQHF
>TRBD2|TRBV20-1|few|TRBJ2-1
TGCAGTGCTAGTGGACTAGCGATCAATGAGCAGTTCTTC
CSASGLAINEQFF
>TRBD1|TRBV7-8|few|TRBJ1-1
TGTGCCAGCAGCCGCCGGGACAGTGACACTGAAGCTTTCTTT
CASSRRDSDTEAFF
>TRBD2|TRBV11-2|many|TRBJ2-5
TGTGCCAGCACCCGACTAGCGGGACCTCAAGAGACCCAGTACTTC
CASTRLAGPQETQYF
>NA|TRBV5-1|many|TRBJ1-2
TGCGCCAGCAGCCTGGGGGGTGAATATGGCTACACCTTC
CASSLGGEYGYTF
>NA|TRBV7-9|many|TRBJ2-1
TGTGCCAGCAGCCTAACAGCAGACTACAATGAGCAGTTCTTC
CASSLTADYNEQFF
>TRBD2|TRBV20-1|few|TRBJ2-1
TGCAGTGCTAGAAAAACGGCGGGGGGGGCCGTCAATGAGCAGTTCTTC
CSARKTAGGAVNEQFF
>TRBD1|TRBV3-1|NA|TRBJ1-2
TGTGCCAGCAGCCTCAGACAGGGGGCGAGCGGCTACACCTTC
CASSLRQGASGYTF
>NA|TRBV18|NA|TRBJ2-4
TGTGCCAGCTCAACCACTAGTCCACTAGCCAAAAACATTCAGTACTTC
CASSTTSPLAKNIQYF
>NA|TRBV5-1|NA|TRBJ2-4
TGCGCCAGCAGCTTGGGTGGACAAGAAAACATTCAGTACTTC
CASSLGGQENIQYF
>TRBD1|TRBV14|few|TRBJ1-1
TGTGCCAGCAGCCCCTGGACAGGTCGGGGATACTCTAACACTGAAGCTTTCTTT
CASSPWTGRGYSNTEAFF
>NA|TRBV29-1|few|TRBJ1-3
TGCAGCGTTGAGCAGGGATACTCTGGAAACACCATATATTTT
CSVEQGYSGNTIYF
>NA|TRBV20-1|few|TRBJ1-2
TGCAGTGCTACGGATCGGGGAGAATATGGCTACACCTTC
CSATDRGEYGYTF
>NA|TRBV20-1|NA|TRBJ1-4
TGCAGTGCTAGGCGAGGAGCAACTAATGAAAAACTGTTTTTT
CSARRGATNEKLFF
>TRBD2|TRBV5-1|few|TRBJ2-1
TGCGCCAGCAGCTCCCTAGCGGGGGGTACTGAGCAGTTCTTC
CASSSLAGGTEQFF
>NA|TRBV11-2|NA|TRBJ1-1
TGTGCCAGCAGCTTATTCCAGCCGGTGAACACTGAAGCTTTCTTT
CASSLFQPVNTEAFF
>NA|TRBV7-2|NA|TRBJ1-2
TGTGCCAGCAGCTTAGGTCTGGGGGCAGGGGATGGCTACACCTTC
CASSLGLGAGDGYTF
>NA|TRBV11-2|many|TRBJ1-1
TGTGCCAGCAGCTTAAGTCGTAGCGCTTTCTTT
CASSLSRSAFF
>TRBD1|TRBV2|many|TRBJ1-5
TGTGCCAGCAGAGGGACAGGAAGTGATCAGCCCCAGCATTTT
CASRGTGSDQPQHF
>TRBD2|TRBV6-5|NA|TRBJ2-4
TGTGCCAGCAGTTCCGGACTAGCGGGGGGGGCAAGCAAAAACATTCAGTACTTC
CASSSGLAGGASKNIQYF
>NA|TRBV24-1|NA|TRBJ1-5
TGTGCCACCAGTGATTCGTCCTTGGGGGACAATCAGCCCCAGCATTTT
CATSDSSLGDNQPQHF
>NA|TRBV29-1|few|TRBJ2-1
TGCAGCGTCCACCTAAATTTACAGCAGGAGTTCTTC
CSVHLNLQQEFF
>NA|TRBV5-1|few|TRBJ1-3
TGCGCCAGCAGCCCCGCGGGGGGGGCGCCTGGAAACACCATATATTTT
CASSPAGGAPGNTIYF
>NA|TRBV10-3|NA|TRBJ1-1
TGTGCCATCGGTGTGGGTTCTGCGAACACTGAAGCTTTCTTT
CAIGVGSANTEAFF
>TRBD1|TRBV18|many|TRBJ1-3
TGTGCCAGCTCACCTACCCTGGACAGGCGGACTGGAAACACCATATATTTT
CASSPTLDRRTGNTIYF
>TRBD2|TRBV20-1|many|TRBJ2-1
TGCAGTGCGGAACCGGGACTAGCGGGAGGGCCGCAGTTCTTC
CSAEPGLAGGPQFF
>TRBD2|TRBV27|few|TRBJ2-1
TGTGCCAGCAGTTCCGGGACTAGCCTGAATGAGCAGTTCTTC
CASSSGTSLNEQFF
>NA|TRBV6-1|NA|TRBJ1-6
TGTGCCAGCAGACCCGAGCGGGGGCGCCTTTCACCCCTCCACTTT
CASRPERGRLSPLHF
>TRBD2|TRBV5-1|NA|TRBJ2-7
TGCGCCAGCAGCTTTTCTGGGGAGGGCGGGAGGCCCTACGAGCAGTACTTC
CASSFSGEGGRPYEQYF
>NA|TRBV24-1|many|TRBJ2-7
TGTGCCACCAGTGAATCCTCGGGACGGATCTACGAGCAGTACTTC
CATSESSGRIYEQYF